The 18 T cell receptor beta chains listed next were all sequenced from one sample in a study of type 1 regulatory T cells. Each CDR3 protein gets one entry after TCRdb re-called the reads with MiXCR. In the table there are approximately 100,000 distinct CDR3 sequences, 25% to 40% of which are singletons. Sequencing input: CD4+ T cells, either the whole sample or a sorted fraction (not recorded which). Source of these receptors: a human donor in good health.

This sequence joins TRBV20-1 and TRBJ2-7; D assignment may be TRBD1 or TRBD2 (5 bases each). Germline V CDR1 and CDR2: DFQATT, SNEGSKA (reference sequence). This CDR3 has 13 amino acids. V lost 3 bases to trimming and J lost 6 bases, with 15 bases between them. Here the CDR3 DNA reads TGCAGTGCTAGCACGGGGCTCTACTCCGAGCAGTACTTC. Translating gives CSASTGLYSEQYF.

This clonotype was picked up one time. V is TRBV7-2 and J is TRBJ2-3; D remains unclear. Germline V gene lookup returns CDR1 SGHTA and CDR2 FQGNSA. This CDR3 has 16 amino acids. Between the trimmed V and J ends, which lost 1 base and 0 bases, there was a span of 11 bases. The chain's CDR3 is CASSLDLGVSTDTQYF. In DNA, the CDR3 is TGTGCCAGCAGCTTAGACTTGGGTGTAAGCACAGATACGCAGTATTTT.

This sequence joins TRBV7-9 and TRBJ2-5; 11 bases agree with TRBD2. V was clipped by 5 bases and J by 0 bases; unmatched bases: 8. Per the germline V gene, CDR1 is SEHNR and CDR2 is FQNEAQ (reference sequence). The CDR3 loop spans 17 amino acids. CDR3 bases: TGTGCCAGCAGCCAAGGCATACTAGCGGGGGACCAAGAGACCCAGTACTTC. It encodes CASSQGILAGDQETQYF.

This clonotype appeared a few times. The V gene is TRBV7-2, the J gene TRBJ1-3; D not certain. In germline, CDR1 is SGHTA, CDR2 FQGNSA. Trimming took off 3 bases at V and 0 bases at J, with 9 bases between the two ends. The CDR3 has 15 residues. CDR3 nucleotides: TGTGCCAGCAGCTTCGAAGTTCGCTCTGGAAACACCATATATTTT. This gives the protein CASSFEVRSGNTIYF. Supplemented by reference TRBV7-2 and TRBJ1-3, the full variable domain reads GAGVSQSPSNKVTEKGKDVELRCDPISGHTALYWYRQSLGQGLEFLIYFQGNSAPDKSGLPSDRFSAERTGGSVSTLTIQRTQQEDSAVYLCASSFEVRSGNTIYFGEGSWLTVV.

This clonotype has a handful of counts. The genes are TRBV20-1 and TRBJ2-1; D unclear. The CDR3 runs 14 residues. Trimming pared 4 bases from V and 5 bases from J, leaving 15 bases between. The germline V gene encodes CDR1 DFQATT and CDR2 SNEGSKA (reference sequence). CDR3: CSAKNPGLNNEQFF. The CDR3 nucleotides read TGCAGTGCTAAGAATCCTGGGCTAAACAATGAGCAGTTCTTC.

This clonotype was detected only a few times. V usage is TRBV20-1 and J usage is TRBJ1-6, with a tentative D call TRBD1 (5 bases). Germline V lookup: CDR1 DFQATT, CDR2 SNEGSKA (reference sequence). The CDR3 consists of 14 residues. Trimming cost V 8 bases and J 5 bases, with 16 bases left between them. CDR3 sequence (DNA): TGCAGTTACCAGGGTGTCAGTAATAATTCACCCCTCCACTTT. Amino acid sequence: CSYQGVSNNSPLHF.

The CDR3 DNA follows: TGTGCCAGCAGTGAATCCCAAAGAGGGGAGCTGTTTTTT. It codes for CASSESQRGELFF. The rearrangement joins TRBV2 to TRBJ2-2; D is uncertain. CDR3 length: 13 amino acids. The germline V and J ends were trimmed by 2 bases and 8 bases, with 9 bases remaining between them. Germline V CDR1 and CDR2: SNHLY, FYNNEI. The whole variable domain, remainder taken from reference TRBV2 and TRBJ2-2, is EPEVTQTPSHQVTQMGQEVILRCVPISNHLYFYWYRQILGQKVEFLVSFYNNEISEKSEIFDDQFSVERPDGSNFTLKIRSTKLEDSAMYFCASSESQRGELFFGEGSRLTVL.

J is TRBJ2-7 and V is TRBV6-5; 9 bases are a match to TRBD2. This CDR3 region has 14 residues. The germline V gene has CDR1 MNHEY and CDR2 SVGAGI. Trimming took 6 bases from V and 0 from J; bases not matched to a gene: 3. The CDR3 sequence: CASRWTSDSYEQYF. CDR3 DNA sequence: TGTGCCAGCAGATGGACTAGCGACTCCTACGAGCAGTACTTC.

In regard to this clonotype: The junction departs from germline at one end; a sequencing error may be responsible. CDR3 bases: TGTGCCACCAGTGTTCGGGGTGGTCTGGTCAATGGGCAGTTCTTC. It translates to CATSVRGGLVNGQFF. The chain recombines TRBV24-1 with TRBJ2-1; D perhaps matches TRBD2 (5 bases). Germline assignment: CDR1 KGHDR and CDR2 SFDVKD. The CDR3 has 15 residues.

This clonotype was detected only a few times. CDR3 DNA: TGCAGCGCCGAGGGACAGGCTCGGGACGAGCAGTACTTC. Protein product: CSAEGQARDEQYF. This chain connects TRBV29-1 to TRBJ2-7; 8 nucleotides align to TRBD1. J gave up 5 bases and V 7 bases, and 10 bases lay outside the gene matches. This CDR3 comprises 13 residues. The germline gives CDR1 SQVTM, CDR2 ANQGSEA.

This clonotype was counted only a few times. J is TRBJ2-7 and V is TRBV7-9, with 12 bases that match TRBD2. CDR3 length: 16 amino acids. V shed 4 bases and J 0 bases; nucleotides not matched to a gene: 4. The germline V gene has CDR1 SEHNR and CDR2 FQNEAQ (reference sequence). The CDR3 DNA sequence: TGTGCCAGCAGCTCTCGACTAGCGGGAGACTCCTACGAGCAGTACTTC. Translation gives CASSSRLAGDSYEQYF.

A few counts support this clonotype. The chain couples TRBV5-1 to TRBJ2-3, with a tentative D call TRBD2 (6 bases). This CDR3 region has 18 residues. The germline V and J ends were trimmed by 1 base and 5 bases, with 23 bases remaining between them. Germline CDR1 SGHRS, CDR2 YFSETQ. The CDR3 loop is CASSLYAGTRGRRDTQYF. DNA of the CDR3: TGCGCCAGCAGCTTGTACGCGGGGACCCGAGGGCGGAGAGATACGCAGTATTTT.

The chain carries TRBV20-1 and TRBJ2-3; D is unresolved. Germline loops: CDR1 DFQATT, CDR2 SNEGSKA (reference sequence). V shed 6 bases and J shed 2 bases, with 3 bases lying between them. This CDR3 spans 10 amino acids. This CDR3 reads CSAYTDTQYF. The CDR3 DNA is TGCAGTGCCTACACAGATACGCAGTATTTT.

The V call is TRBV7-8, the J call TRBJ2-3; perhaps TRBD1 as D (6 bases). Germline-derived CDR1 and CDR2 are SGHVS and FQNEAQ. V was cut by 5 bases and J by 0 bases, with 12 bases left in between. The CDR3 runs 15 residues. The CDR3 protein is CASSQGTLSTDTQYF. The CDR3 DNA sequence: TGTGCCAGCAGCCAGGGGACCCTTAGCACAGATACGCAGTATTTT.

This clonotype occurred a few times. The chain uses TRBV20-1 and TRBJ1-5; tentative D call: TRBD1 (5 bases). The V gene's germline CDR1 is DFQATT and CDR2 SNEGSKA (reference sequence). Trimming pared 4 bases from V and 1 base from J, leaving 11 bases between. The CDR3 runs 14 residues. The DNA of the CDR3 is TGCAGTGCTACCCAGGGTGCCAGCAATCAGCCCCAGCATTTT. Translation: CSATQGASNQPQHF.

The chain employs TRBV27 and TRBJ2-5; 7 nucleotides match TRBD1. Germline trimming cut 0 bases from V and 5 bases from J; bases unmatched to any gene: 6. Germline values: CDR1 MNHEY, CDR2 SMNVEV (reference sequence). This CDR3 contains 15 residues. The CDR3 reads CASSLSATGIETQYF. DNA for the CDR3: TGTGCCAGCAGTTTATCAGCGACAGGGATTGAGACCCAGTACTTC.

This clonotype was seen only a few times. The chain carries TRBV18 and TRBJ1-3; D is perhaps TRBD1 (6 bases). Trimming took 2 bases from V and 0 from J, leaving 11 bases between them. The CDR3 extends over 16 amino acids. Germline CDR1 reads KGHSH; CDR2 reads LQKENI. The chain's CDR3 is CASSPTGYGSGNTIYF. CDR3 nucleotides: TGTGCCAGCTCACCAACAGGGTATGGCTCTGGAAACACCATATATTTT.

There are a few counts of this clonotype. The chain uses TRBV6-4 and TRBJ1-2; TRBD1 matches 8 bases. This CDR3 has 13 amino acids. Trimming cost V 5 bases and J 4 bases; bases outside gene matches: 3. Germline V gene data show CDR1 as MRHNA and CDR2 as SNTAGT. The CDR3 here is CASSSGGGYGYTF. Written as DNA, the CDR3 is TGTGCCAGCAGTTCAGGGGGCGGCTATGGCTACACCTTC.